Below, 12 T cell receptor beta chains from the same sample are listed, as sequenced in a study of blood T cell repertoires in COVID-19. Assay: immunoSEQ multiplex PCR; the TCRdb copy retains only in-frame clones and omits some. The table records fewer than 200,000 clones, 84% of them present only once. Specimen: PBMCs or T cells enriched from blood (not recorded which). The receptors derive from a man over 45 who had recovered from COVID-19.

The chain links TRBV4-2 to TRBJ1-3; TRBD1 might be the D (5 bases). CDR1 and CDR2 (germline): LGHNA, YNFKEQ. The CDR3 covers 15 residues. The V end was cut by 1 base, the J end by 3 bases, with 10 bases between. The CDR3 nucleotides read TGTGCCAGCAGCCAAGGCGGAGGGGTTGGAAACACCATATATTTT. Its protein product is CASSQGGGVGNTIYF.

The chain couples TRBV18 to TRBJ1-6; D might be TRBD1 (5 bases). Germline CDR1 KGHSH, CDR2 LQKENI. The length of the CDR3 is 15 residues. The ends were cut back, 0 bases at V and 6 bases at J, with 9 bases in the middle. The CDR3 loop reads CASSPPGGPNSPLHF. The CDR3 DNA reads TGTGCCAGCTCACCACCGGGGGGACCTAATTCACCCCTCCACTTT. Complete variable domain (other parts from reference TRBV18 and TRBJ1-6): NAGVMQNPRHLVRRRGQEARLRCSPMKGHSHVYWYRQLPEEGLKFMVYLQKENIIDESGMPKERFSAEFPKEGPSILRIQQVVRGDSAAYFCASSPPGGPNSPLHFGNGTRLTVT.

This chain joins TRBV11-2 and TRBJ2-1; 10 bases are a match to TRBD1. This CDR3 has 17 residues. J gave up 8 bases and V 0 bases, and 10 bases lay outside the gene matches. Germline CDR1 and CDR2: SGHAT and FQNNGV. The CDR3, as DNA: TGTGCCAGCAGCTTAGATCCCCCCGGGACAGGGGTCGATGAGCAGTTCTTC. It yields the protein CASSLDPPGTGVDEQFF.

J is TRBJ2-7 and V is TRBV28; no clear D. The V gene lost 2 bases and the J gene lost 5 bases, with 10 bases spanning the gap. This CDR3 region has 13 residues. Germline CDR1 MDHEN, CDR2 SYDVKM. The CDR3 here is CASSLRGWDEQYF. The CDR3 DNA sequence: TGTGCCAGCAGTTTACGCGGCTGGGACGAGCAGTACTTC.

The chain links TRBV4-3 to TRBJ2-1; D uncertain. Per the germline V gene, CDR1 is LGHNA and CDR2 is YSLEER. This CDR3 is 15 amino acids long. Trimming shortened V by 0 bases and J by 7 bases, and 13 bases separated the two germline ends. CDR3 bases: TGCGCCAGCAGCCAAGATCGCAGTAAGAAAAATGAGCAGTTCTTC. Translation: CASSQDRSKKNEQFF.

The chain uses TRBV9 and TRBJ1-4; 7 bases are shared with TRBD1. V was clipped by 0 bases and J by 2 bases; unmatched bases: 1. CDR3 length: 15 residues. Germline CDR1 SGDLS, CDR2 YYNGEE. Here the CDR3 reads CASSVEGGTNEKLFF. CDR3 DNA: TGTGCCAGCAGCGTAGAAGGGGGCACTAATGAAAAACTGTTTTTT.

This clone was counted a single time. The chain employs TRBV9 and TRBJ2-1; 8 nucleotides align to TRBD2. Germline V gene lookup returns CDR1 SGDLS and CDR2 YYNGEE. The trim removed 0 bases at V and 3 bases at J, leaving 2 bases unmatched. This CDR3 region has 15 residues. DNA of the CDR3: TGTGCCAGCAGCGTAGAGAGCGGGGGCTACAATGAGCAGTTCTTC. Its translation: CASSVESGGYNEQFF.

This chain connects TRBV7-2 to TRBJ2-5, with 8 bases matching TRBD2. CDR1 and CDR2 from the germline V gene are SGHTA and FQGNSA. J lost 7 bases, V lost 1 base, and 5 bases had no gene match. The CDR3 has 14 residues. CDR3 protein: CASSLGRGGRTQYF. CDR3 DNA: TGTGCCAGCAGCTTAGGACGGGGGGGACGGACCCAGTACTTC.

In DNA form, the CDR3 reads TGTGCCAGCAGCCGTACAATGAACACCGGGGAGCTGTTTTTT. Its translation: CASSRTMNTGELFF. This chain uses TRBV3-1 (or the pseudogene TRBV3-2) with TRBJ2-2; D is uncertain. Germline V gene data show CDR1 as LGHDT and CDR2 as YNNKEL (reference sequence). CDR3 length: 14 amino acids. V was clipped by 4 bases and J by 1 base, with 7 bases between them.

The chain employs TRBV10-3 and TRBJ2-5, with unresolved D. The CDR3 has 12 residues. Germline values: CDR1 ENHRY, CDR2 SYGVKD. The ends were cut back, 0 bases at V and 7 bases at J, with 6 bases in the middle. The CDR3 DNA reads as TGTGCCATCAGTGAGTCCCAGTGGACCCAGTACTTC. Protein product: CAISESQWTQYF.

This chain links TRBV11-2 with TRBJ1-1; weak D call: TRBD1 (5 bases). The CDR3 is 14 residues long. V lost 1 base and J 5 bases, leaving 11 bases between the germline ends. Germline-derived CDR1 and CDR2 are SGHAT and FQNNGV. DNA of the CDR3: TGTGCCAGCAGCTTAGGGGATGGGGGGACTGAAGCTTTCTTT. This encodes CASSLGDGGTEAFF.

In DNA, the CDR3 is TGTGCCAGCAGCCAAGAGGGACAGGGGCATAGGGAACTGTTTTTT. Amino acids: CASSQEGQGHRELFF. The J gene is TRBJ1-4, the V gene TRBV3-1 (or the pseudogene TRBV3-2); 10 nucleotides align to TRBD1. The germline V gene encodes CDR1 LGHDT and CDR2 YNNKEL (reference sequence). CDR3 length: 15 amino acids. Unmatched junction bases numbered 7, after V lost 0 bases and J lost 12 bases.